This is a list of T cell receptor beta chains from one sample in a study of shared clonotypes between healthy human individuals. Here immunoSEQ multiplex PCR was the method, and the copy in TCRdb shows in-frame clones only, minus some. The sample consists of just over 2,000,000 clones, about 95% of them appearing once. The sequenced sample consisted of naive CD8+ T cells sorted from blood. Receptor source: a man younger than 30 in good health. CDR3s include the opening cysteine and the closing phenylalanine or tryptophan. Each record gives: V gene, clone size, D gene, J gene, CDR3 protein, CDR3 DNA. A D gene is named only where the DNA matches it firmly. Size is stated for part of the rows, as once, few or many counts, or as a class when the clone is expanded.

TRBV7-6	NA	NA	TRBJ1-5	CASSLAGHPAQPQHF	TGTGCCAGCAGCTTAGCGGGACACCCGGCCCAGCCCCAGCATTTT
TRBV6-6	NA	TRBD1	TRBJ2-7	CAETGIGYEQYF	TGTGCCGAGACAGGGATAGGGTACGAGCAGTACTTC
TRBV9	NA	TRBD2	TRBJ2-1	CASSVAFLLAGSYNEQFF	TGTGCCAGCAGCGTAGCGTTCCTACTAGCGGGCTCCTACAATGAGCAGTTCTTC
TRBV9	NA	TRBD1	TRBJ2-7	CASRGDSYEQYF	TGTGCCAGCAGAGGGGACAGCTACGAGCAGTACTTC
TRBV9	NA	TRBD1	TRBJ2-3	CASSAGDRADTQYF	TGTGCCAGCAGCGCAGGGGACAGGGCAGATACGCAGTATTTT
TRBV18	NA	TRBD1	TRBJ1-6	CASSPDRGNYSPLHF	TGTGCCAGCTCACCTGACAGGGGGAACTATTCACCCCTCCACTTT
TRBV4-1	NA	TRBD2	TRBJ2-4	CASSQVPAGLVDIQYF	TGCGCCAGCAGCCAAGTCCCCGCGGGACTAGTAGACATTCAGTACTTC
TRBV27	NA	NA	TRBJ1-5	CASSFRAGRQPQHF	TGTGCCAGCAGTTTCAGGGCAGGGCGGCAGCCCCAGCATTTT
TRBV6-5	NA	NA	TRBJ2-1	CASSSSGGEQFF	TGTGCCAGCAGCAGTAGCGGTGGTGAGCAGTTCTTC
TRBV28	NA	NA	TRBJ2-5	CASSSTGRETQYF	TGTGCCAGCAGCTCCACAGGGAGGGAGACCCAGTACTTC
TRBV18	NA	NA	TRBJ2-1	CASSSGHPNEQFF	TGTGCCAGCTCATCGGGACATCCCAATGAGCAGTTCTTC
TRBV9	NA	NA	TRBJ2-3	CASSAPLGRASTDTQYF	TGTGCCAGCAGCGCCCCCCTGGGTAGGGCTAGCACAGATACGCAGTATTTT
TRBV11-2	once	TRBD2	TRBJ2-5	CASSYWTSAETQYF	TGTGCCAGCAGCTATTGGACTAGCGCAGAGACCCAGTACTTC
TRBV5-5	NA	TRBD1	TRBJ2-5	CASSESGQGGETQYF	TGTGCCAGCAGCGAATCGGGACAGGGCGGAGAGACCCAGTACTTC
TRBV29-1	NA	TRBD2	TRBJ2-7	CSALLALSYEQYF	TGCAGCGCTTTACTAGCGCTCTCCTACGAGCAGTACTTC
TRBV19	NA	TRBD2	TRBJ2-7	CASSILAGGPDEQYF	TGTGCCAGTAGTATCCTAGCGGGAGGGCCTGACGAGCAGTACTTC